These T cell receptor beta chains were read from a single sample in a study of cytomegalovirus exposure and HLA in healthy donors. TCRdb keeps only in-frame clones here, not all; method: immunoSEQ multiplex PCR. Of hundreds of thousands of clones listed, about nine tenths are singletons. The specimen sequenced was PBMCs. Receptors were obtained from a woman aged 18-29 years in good health and CMV-seropositive. CDR3s include the opening cysteine and the closing phenylalanine or tryptophan. A D gene is named only where the DNA matches it firmly. The listing skips clone size in some rows; elsewhere it reads once, few, many or a size class.

size	D	V	J	DNA	CDR3
NA	TRBD1	TRBV15	TRBJ1-5	TGTGCCACCAGCAGAGAGGGGACAGGGGGAGGACAGCCCCAGCATTTT	CATSREGTGGGQPQHF
NA	NA	TRBV25-1	TRBJ2-7	TGTGCCAGCAGTGAACCAGGGGAGCCCTCCTACGAGCAGTACTTC	CASSEPGEPSYEQYF
NA	TRBD1	TRBV14	TRBJ2-1	TGTGCCAGCAGCCAAGGAGGGGGCAGACTAAACAATGAGCAGTTCTTC	CASSQGGGRLNNEQFF
NA	NA	TRBV25-1	TRBJ1-5	TGTGCCAGCAGTTACCAGGGGTCGGGGCAGCCCCAGCATTTT	CASSYQGSGQPQHF
NA	NA	TRBV5-1	TRBJ2-3	TGCGCCAGCAGCTTGGAAGGGGTTATGGATACGCAGTATTTT	CASSLEGVMDTQYF
once	NA	TRBV27	TRBJ2-1	TGTGCCAGCAGTTCGAATGGACAGTCAAATGAGCAGTTCTTC	CASSSNGQSNEQFF
NA	NA	TRBV2	TRBJ1-2	TGTGCCAGCGACCTTGCAACAGGTGGAACGAACTATGGCTACACCTTC	CASDLATGGTNYGYTF
NA	NA	TRBV30	TRBJ2-7	TGTGCCTGGAGTGGAGGGGGTTACGAGCAGTACTTC	CAWSGGGYEQYF
NA	TRBD2	TRBV13	TRBJ2-1	TGTGCCAGCTGTTCGGGGACTAGCGGGACCTACAATGAGCAGTTCTTC	CASCSGTSGTYNEQFF
NA	NA	TRBV13	TRBJ2-3	TGTGCCAGCAGCTTAGGGGACAGCCGCACAGATACGCAGTATTTT	CASSLGDSRTDTQYF
once	TRBD2	TRBV4-1	TRBJ2-2	TGCGCCAGCAGCCCCTCGGGACTAGCGGGAGCGAACACCGGGGAGCTGTTTTTT	CASSPSGLAGANTGELFF
NA	NA	TRBV27	TRBJ1-5	TGTGCCAGCAGTTTTCTGGCAGGCGCACATCAGCCCCAGCATTTT	CASSFLAGAHQPQHF
NA	NA	TRBV7-9	TRBJ2-7	TGTGCCAGCAGCTTCAGGGGCCCCCACTCCTACGAGCAGTACTTC	CASSFRGPHSYEQYF
NA	NA	TRBV5-4	TRBJ2-1	TGTGCCAGCAGCTCAGACAATGAGCAGTTCTTC	CASSSDNEQFF
NA	TRBD2	TRBV5-1	TRBJ2-7	TGCGCCAGCAGCCCAAGGACTAGCGGGAGCTACGAGCAGTACTTC	CASSPRTSGSYEQYF
NA	NA	TRBV18	TRBJ1-5	TGTGCCAGCTCCTCAGAAGGAGGTAATTTGCAGCCCCAGCATTTT	CASSSEGGNLQPQHF
NA	TRBD2	TRBV27	TRBJ2-1	TGTGCCAGCACCCTAGCGGGAGGTACCAATGAGCAGTTCTTC	CASTLAGGTNEQFF
NA	NA	TRBV6-1	TRBJ2-7	TGTGCCAGTCTACTGGGGCCTTTCTACGAGCAGTACTTC	CASLLGPFYEQYF
NA	NA	TRBV27	TRBJ2-3	TGTGCCAGCAGTTTTTCCGGGGATACGCAGTATTTT	CASSFSGDTQYF
NA	NA	TRBV5-1	TRBJ1-2	TGCGCCAGCAGCTTGGTCGGGGAAGCAGATGGCTACACCTTC	CASSLVGEADGYTF
NA	NA	TRBV25-1	TRBJ2-5	TGTGCCAGCAGTGAGAACGGGGCAGGGGCAGAGACCCAGTACTTC	CASSENGAGAETQYF
NA	TRBD2	TRBV7-2	TRBJ2-5	TGTGCCAGCAGTCCTACTAGCGGGAGGTTTCAAGAGACCCAGTACTTC	CASSPTSGRFQETQYF
few	NA	TRBV27	TRBJ1-2	TGTGCCAGCACGCGCCGAGCAGGGATACTATATGGCTACACCTTC	CASTRRAGILYGYTF
NA	TRBD1	TRBV5-4	TRBJ2-7	TGTGCCAGCAGGCGAGACGACAGGGGTTCCTACGAGCAGTACTTC	CASRRDDRGSYEQYF
NA	TRBD2	TRBV7-8	TRBJ2-3	TGTGCCAGCAGCTTAGGGCGGAGCGGGGCAGATACGCAGTATTTT	CASSLGRSGADTQYF